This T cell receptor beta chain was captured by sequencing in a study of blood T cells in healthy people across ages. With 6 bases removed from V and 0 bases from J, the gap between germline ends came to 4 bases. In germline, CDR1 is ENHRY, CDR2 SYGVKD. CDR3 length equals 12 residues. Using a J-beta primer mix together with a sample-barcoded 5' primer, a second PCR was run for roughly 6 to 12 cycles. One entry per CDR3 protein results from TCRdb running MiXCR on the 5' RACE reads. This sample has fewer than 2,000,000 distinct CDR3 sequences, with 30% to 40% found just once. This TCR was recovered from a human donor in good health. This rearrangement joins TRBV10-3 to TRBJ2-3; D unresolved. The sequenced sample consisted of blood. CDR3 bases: TGTGCCATCAGGTCCAGCACAGATACGCAGTATTTT. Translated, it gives CAIRSSTDTQYF.